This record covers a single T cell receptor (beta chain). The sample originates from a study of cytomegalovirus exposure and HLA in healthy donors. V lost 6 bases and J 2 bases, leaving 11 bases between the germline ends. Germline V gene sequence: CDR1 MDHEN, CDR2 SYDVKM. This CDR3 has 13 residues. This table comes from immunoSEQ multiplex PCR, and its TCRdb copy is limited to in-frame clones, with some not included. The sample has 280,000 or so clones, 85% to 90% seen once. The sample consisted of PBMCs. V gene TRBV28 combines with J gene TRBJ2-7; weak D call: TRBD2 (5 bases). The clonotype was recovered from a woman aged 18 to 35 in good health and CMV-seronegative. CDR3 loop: CASSPGRAYEQYF. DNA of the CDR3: TGTGCCAGCAGCCCCGGGCGGGCCTACGAGCAGTACTTC.